Below, one TCR beta chain is given with its context. Its specificity is not known. These data come from a study of cytomegalovirus exposure and HLA in healthy donors. Study summary: HLA-typed donors contributed around 88 million unique TCRs, which were held in an early data release.

Findings and limits, study-wide: Most TCR beta V segments were productive about 90% or about 30% of the time in an earlier analysis. Cytomegalovirus status, reportedly, was diagnosed with high specificity and sensitivity by the classifier.

PCR employed 60 Vbeta and 13 Jbeta primers. Here immunoSEQ multiplex PCR was the method, and the copy in TCRdb shows in-frame clones only, minus some. The table lists 160,000 or so clones, roughly four fifths of them singletons. The source of this sequence is a woman between 18 and 29 years old in good health and CMV-seropositive. Sequencing input: PBMCs.

The CDR3 spells CASGPTGGGYNEQFF. CDR3 nucleotides: TGTGCTAGTGGTCCGACAGGGGGTGGCTACAATGAGCAGTTCTTC. The V gene is TRBV12-5, the J gene TRBJ2-1, with 9 bases identical to TRBD1. V gave up 5 bases and J gave up 3 bases; unmatched junction bases: 5. CDR1 LGHNT and CDR2 FRNRAP come from the germline V gene. The CDR3 totals 15 residues.